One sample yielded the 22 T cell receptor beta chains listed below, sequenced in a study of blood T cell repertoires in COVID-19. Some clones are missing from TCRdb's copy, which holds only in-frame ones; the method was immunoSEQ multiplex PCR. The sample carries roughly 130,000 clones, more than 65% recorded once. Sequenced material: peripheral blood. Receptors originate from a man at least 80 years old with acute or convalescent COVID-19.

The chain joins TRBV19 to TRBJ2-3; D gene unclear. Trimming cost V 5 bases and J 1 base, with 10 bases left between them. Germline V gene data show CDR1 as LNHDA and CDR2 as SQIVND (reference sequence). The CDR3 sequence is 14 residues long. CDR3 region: CASSLSVGTDTQYF. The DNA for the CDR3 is TGTGCCAGTAGTCTCAGCGTGGGCACAGATACGCAGTATTTT.

The CDR3 is CASSIDERGGKETQYF. In DNA, the CDR3 is TGTGCCAGTAGTATAGATGAGCGGGGGGGAAAAGAGACCCAGTACTTC. The genes are TRBV19 and TRBJ2-5, with 10 bases fitting TRBD2. Trimming took 0 bases from V and 3 from J; bases not matched to a gene: 4. The germline V gene has CDR1 LNHDA and CDR2 SQIVND (reference sequence). There are 16 residues in the CDR3.

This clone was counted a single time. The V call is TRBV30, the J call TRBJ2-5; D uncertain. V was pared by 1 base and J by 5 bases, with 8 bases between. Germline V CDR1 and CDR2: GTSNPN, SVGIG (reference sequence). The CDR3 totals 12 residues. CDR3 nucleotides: TGTGCCTGGAGTGGAAGCTGGGAGACCCAGTACTTC. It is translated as CAWSGSWETQYF.

The CDR3 spells CASSLVDTHYGYTF. DNA for the CDR3: TGTGCCAGCAGCTTAGTGGACACCCACTATGGCTACACCTTC. This chain joins TRBV7-2 and TRBJ1-2, with D tentatively TRBD1 (5 bases). The V end was cut by 1 base, the J end by 3 bases, with 9 bases between. The CDR3 consists of 14 residues. Germline CDR1 reads SGHTA; CDR2 reads FQGNSA.

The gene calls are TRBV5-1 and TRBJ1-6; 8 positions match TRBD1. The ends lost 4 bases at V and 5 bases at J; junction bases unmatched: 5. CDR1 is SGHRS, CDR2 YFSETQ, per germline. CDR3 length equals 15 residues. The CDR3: CASSPDRANNSPLHF. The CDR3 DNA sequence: TGCGCCAGCAGCCCGGACAGGGCCAATAATTCACCCCTCCACTTT.

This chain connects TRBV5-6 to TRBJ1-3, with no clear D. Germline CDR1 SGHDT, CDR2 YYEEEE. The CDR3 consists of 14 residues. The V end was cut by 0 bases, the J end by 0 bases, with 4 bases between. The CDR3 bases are TGTGCCAGCAGCTTGGCAGGCTCTGGAAACACCATATATTTT. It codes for CASSLAGSGNTIYF.

The CDR3 region is CASSPLAKGLGSEQFF. In DNA, the CDR3 is TGTGCCAGCTCACCCCTGGCGAAGGGTTTAGGGAGTGAGCAGTTCTTC. This sequence joins TRBV18 and TRBJ2-1, with a weak D call TRBD2 (5 bases). The CDR3 length is 16 residues. Trimming stripped 3 bases from V and 9 bases from J, with 21 bases between. CDR1 KGHSH and CDR2 LQKENI come from the germline V gene.

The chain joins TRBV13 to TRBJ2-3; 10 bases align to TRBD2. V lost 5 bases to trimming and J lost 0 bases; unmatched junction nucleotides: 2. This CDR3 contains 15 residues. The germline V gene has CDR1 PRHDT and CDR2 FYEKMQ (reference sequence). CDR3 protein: CASSKRGGSTDTQYF. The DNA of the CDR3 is TGTGCCAGCAGCAAGCGGGGGGGCAGCACAGATACGCAGTATTTT.

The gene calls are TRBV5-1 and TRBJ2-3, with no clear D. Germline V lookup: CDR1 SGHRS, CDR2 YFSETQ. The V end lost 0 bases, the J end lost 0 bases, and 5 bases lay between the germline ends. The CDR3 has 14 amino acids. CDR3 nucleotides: TGCGCCAGCAGCTTGGACTTTAGCACAGATACGCAGTATTTT. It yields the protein CASSLDFSTDTQYF.

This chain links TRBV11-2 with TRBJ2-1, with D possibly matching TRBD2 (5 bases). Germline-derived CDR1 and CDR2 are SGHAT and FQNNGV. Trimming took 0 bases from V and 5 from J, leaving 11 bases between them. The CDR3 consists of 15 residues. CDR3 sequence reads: CASSLDFGNHNEQFF. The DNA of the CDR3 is TGTGCCAGCAGCTTAGATTTCGGGAATCACAATGAGCAGTTCTTC.

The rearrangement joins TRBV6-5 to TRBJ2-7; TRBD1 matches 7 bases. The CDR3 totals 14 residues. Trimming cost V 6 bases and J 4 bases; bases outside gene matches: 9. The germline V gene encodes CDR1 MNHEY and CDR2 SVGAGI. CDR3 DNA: TGTGCCAGCAGCAGGACAGGCCTGGGTTACGAGCAGTACTTC. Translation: CASSRTGLGYEQYF.

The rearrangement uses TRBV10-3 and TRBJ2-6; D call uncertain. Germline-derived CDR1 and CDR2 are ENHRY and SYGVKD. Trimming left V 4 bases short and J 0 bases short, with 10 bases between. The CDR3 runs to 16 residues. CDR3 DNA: TGTGCCATCAGTGGTAGAGGAATCTCTGGGGCCAACGTCCTGACTTTC. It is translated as CAISGRGISGANVLTF.

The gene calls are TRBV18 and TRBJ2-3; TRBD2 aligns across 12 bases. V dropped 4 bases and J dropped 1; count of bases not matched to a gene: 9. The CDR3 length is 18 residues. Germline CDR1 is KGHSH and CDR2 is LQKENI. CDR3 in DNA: TGTGCCAGCTCACTCCTAGCGGGGGGGGCAAAAGGCACAGATACGCAGTATTTT. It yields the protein CASSLLAGGAKGTDTQYF.

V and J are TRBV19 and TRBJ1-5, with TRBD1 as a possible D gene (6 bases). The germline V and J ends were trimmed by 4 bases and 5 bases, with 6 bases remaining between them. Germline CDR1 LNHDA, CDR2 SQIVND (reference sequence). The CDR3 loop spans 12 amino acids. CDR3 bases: TGTGCCAGTAGTACAGGGGATCAGCCCCAGCATTTT. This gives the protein CASSTGDQPQHF.

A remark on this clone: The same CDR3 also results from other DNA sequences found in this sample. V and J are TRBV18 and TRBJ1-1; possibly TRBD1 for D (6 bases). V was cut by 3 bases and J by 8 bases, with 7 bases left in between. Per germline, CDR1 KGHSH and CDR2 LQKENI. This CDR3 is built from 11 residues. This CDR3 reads CASSPDREAFF. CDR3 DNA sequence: TGTGCCAGCTCACCTGACAGGGAAGCTTTCTTT. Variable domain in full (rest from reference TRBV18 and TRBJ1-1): NAGVMQNPRHLVRRRGQEARLRCSPMKGHSHVYWYRQLPEEGLKFMVYLQKENIIDESGMPKERFSAEFPKEGPSILRIQQVVRGDSAAYFCASSPDREAFFGQGTRLTVV.

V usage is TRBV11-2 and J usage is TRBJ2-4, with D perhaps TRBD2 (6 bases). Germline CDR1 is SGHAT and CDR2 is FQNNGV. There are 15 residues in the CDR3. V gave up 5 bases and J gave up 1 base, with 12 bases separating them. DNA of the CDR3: TGTGCCAGCAGCGACCTCCGGGAGGCCAAAAACATTCAGTACTTC. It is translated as CASSDLREAKNIQYF.

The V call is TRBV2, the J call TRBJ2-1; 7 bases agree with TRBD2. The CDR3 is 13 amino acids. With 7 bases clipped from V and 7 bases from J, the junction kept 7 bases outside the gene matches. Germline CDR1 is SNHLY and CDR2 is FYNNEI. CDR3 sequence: CASTTGGTNEQFF. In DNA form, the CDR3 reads TGTGCCAGCACGACGGGGGGAACAAATGAGCAGTTCTTC.

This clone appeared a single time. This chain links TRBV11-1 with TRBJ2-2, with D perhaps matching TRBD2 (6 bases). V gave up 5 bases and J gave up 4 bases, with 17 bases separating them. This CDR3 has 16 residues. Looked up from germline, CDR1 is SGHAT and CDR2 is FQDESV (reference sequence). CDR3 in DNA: TGTGCCAGCAGCCGAGACGGGGGTTTCACCACCGGGGAGCTGTTTTTT. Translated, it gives CASSRDGGFTTGELFF. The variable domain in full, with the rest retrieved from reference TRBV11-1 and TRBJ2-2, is EAEVAQSPRYKITEKSQAVAFWCDPISGHATLYWYRQILGQGPELLVQFQDESVVDDSQLPKDRFSAERLKGVDSTLKIQPAELGDSAMYLCASSRDGGFTTGELFFGEGSRLTVL.

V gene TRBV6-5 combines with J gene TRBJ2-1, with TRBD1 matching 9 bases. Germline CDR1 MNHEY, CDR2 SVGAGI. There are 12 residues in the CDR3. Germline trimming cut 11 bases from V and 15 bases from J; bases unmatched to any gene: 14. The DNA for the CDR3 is TGTGCCGGCGCGGCCCGGGACAGGGAACGGTTCTTC. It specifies CAGAARDRERFF.

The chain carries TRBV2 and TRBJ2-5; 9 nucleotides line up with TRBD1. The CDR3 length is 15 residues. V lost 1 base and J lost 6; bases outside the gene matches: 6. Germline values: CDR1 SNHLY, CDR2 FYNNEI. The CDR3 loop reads CASSEVTGGEQTQYF. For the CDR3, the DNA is TGTGCCAGCAGTGAAGTTACAGGGGGCGAACAGACCCAGTACTTC.

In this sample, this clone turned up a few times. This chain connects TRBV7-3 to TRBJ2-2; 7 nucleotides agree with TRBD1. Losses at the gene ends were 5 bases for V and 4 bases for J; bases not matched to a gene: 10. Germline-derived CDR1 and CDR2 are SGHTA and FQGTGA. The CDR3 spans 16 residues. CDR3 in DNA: TGTGCCAGCAGCGTTACAGGGGTTCTGGGCACCGGGGAGCTGTTTTTT. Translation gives CASSVTGVLGTGELFF.

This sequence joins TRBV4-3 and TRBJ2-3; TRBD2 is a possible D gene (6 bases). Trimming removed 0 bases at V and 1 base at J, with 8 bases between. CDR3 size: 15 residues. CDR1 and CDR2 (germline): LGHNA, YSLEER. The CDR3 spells CASSQDQRGTDTQYF. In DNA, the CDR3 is TGCGCCAGCAGCCAAGATCAGCGGGGCACAGATACGCAGTATTTT.